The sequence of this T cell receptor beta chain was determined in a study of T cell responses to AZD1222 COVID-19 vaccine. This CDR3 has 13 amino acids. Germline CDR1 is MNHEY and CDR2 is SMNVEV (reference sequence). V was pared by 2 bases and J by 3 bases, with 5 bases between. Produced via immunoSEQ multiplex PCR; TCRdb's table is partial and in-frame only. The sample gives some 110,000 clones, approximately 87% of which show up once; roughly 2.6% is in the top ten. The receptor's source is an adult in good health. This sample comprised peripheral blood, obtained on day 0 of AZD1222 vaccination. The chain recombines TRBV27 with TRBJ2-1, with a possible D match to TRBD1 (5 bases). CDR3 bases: TGTGCCAGCAGTTTACAGGGCTACAATGAGCAGTTCTTC. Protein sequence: CASSLQGYNEQFF.